Presented here are 18 T cell receptor beta chains from one specimen sequenced in a study of regulatory T cells in long-lasting Graves disease. Sequencing libraries for TCR beta were prepared with iRepertoire HTBI primers and Arm-PCR of CDR3 regions. MiXCR was run by TCRdb on the multiplex PCR reads, yielding one entry per CDR3 protein. Found here are some 280,000 distinct CDR3 sequences, roughly 21% of them singletons; the top ten hold roughly 56%. As to time point: persistent/refractory GD, antithyroid drugs over 5 years with positive TRAb. The authors made the TCR library using RNA they extracted from PBMCs. The source was peripheral blood mononuclear cells (PBMCs), collected when the disease was refractory, from a patient treated with antithyroid drugs. The receptors stem from a female donor with Graves disease.

This clonotype was observed at least ten times. The rearrangement uses TRBV18 and TRBJ1-1; 7 bases are shared with TRBD1. Trimming at V came to 8 bases and at J to 1 base, leaving 7 bases not matched to a gene. Germline CDR1 and CDR2: KGHSH and LQKENI. The CDR3 is 14 amino acids. The CDR3 reads CASSPGTANTEAFF. For the CDR3, the DNA is TGTGCCAGCAGCCCTGGGACAGCGAACACTGAAGCTTTCTTT.

V is TRBV20-1 and J is TRBJ2-7; no reliable D call. V gave up 3 bases and J gave up 2 bases, with 11 bases separating them. The CDR3 sequence is 13 residues long. Germline V gene data show CDR1 as DFQATT and CDR2 as SNEGSKA (reference sequence). CDR3 region: CSARLILAYEQYF. DNA for the CDR3: TGCAGTGCTAGGCTGATTTTGGCCTACGAGCAGTACTTC.

This clonotype was counted many times. This sequence joins TRBV27 and TRBJ1-2; D is possibly TRBD1 (6 bases). V was trimmed by 6 bases and J by 8 bases, leaving 16 bases between them. The CDR3 is 13 amino acids. Germline V gives CDR1 MNHEY, CDR2 SMNVEV (reference sequence). This chain's CDR3 is CASSPHREGGYTF. The CDR3 region has the DNA TGTGCCAGCAGCCCACACAGGGAGGGAGGCTACACCTTC.

This clonotype was recorded many times. This sequence joins TRBV27 and TRBJ2-5; 13 bases are shared with TRBD2. The CDR3 totals 15 residues. Germline CDR1 MNHEY, CDR2 SMNVEV (reference sequence). After removal of 4 bases from V and 6 bases from J, the junction contained 5 bases not matched to a gene. CDR3 nucleotide sequence: TGTGCCAGCAGTTCAGGACTAGCGGGAGCGCAGACCCAGTACTTC. It specifies CASSSGLAGAQTQYF.

Ten or more counts support this clonotype. The rearrangement uses TRBV7-8 and TRBJ2-2; 13 bases are shared with TRBD2. V shed 5 bases and J 5 bases; nucleotides not matched to a gene: 11. The CDR3 totals 18 residues. Per the germline V gene, CDR1 is SGHVS and CDR2 is FQNEAQ. CDR3 residues: CASSGTSGRALVTGELFF. The CDR3 DNA follows: TGTGCCAGCAGCGGCACTAGCGGGAGGGCCTTAGTTACCGGGGAGCTGTTTTTT.

This clonotype was recorded many times. The chain links TRBV2 to TRBJ2-7; TRBD1 agrees at 10 bases. CDR3 length: 15 residues. CDR1 SNHLY and CDR2 FYNNEI come from the germline V gene. Trimming took 7 bases from V and 7 from J; bases not matched to a gene: 13. The CDR3 spells CASTASGTGVGEQYF. CDR3 DNA: TGTGCCAGCACCGCCTCCGGGACAGGGGTGGGGGAGCAGTACTTC.

The table lists this clonotype with many counts. The V call is TRBV7-3, the J call TRBJ1-1; D remains ambiguous. There are 13 residues in the CDR3. Looked up from germline, CDR1 is SGHTA and CDR2 is FQGTGA. Trimming pared 1 base from V and 5 bases from J, leaving 8 bases between. The CDR3 loop reads CASSLRARTEAFF. CDR3 nucleotides: TGTGCCAGCAGCTTAAGGGCGAGGACTGAAGCTTTCTTT. The full variable domain, with the rest looked up from reference TRBV7-3 and TRBJ1-1, is GAGVSQTPSNKVTEKGKYVELRCDPISGHTALYWYRQSLGQGPEFLIYFQGTGAADDSGLPNDRFFAVRPEGSVSTLKIQRTERGDSAVYLCASSLRARTEAFFGQGTRLTVV.

This chain uses TRBV14 with TRBJ2-5; D gene ambiguous. There are 14 residues in the CDR3. The V end lost 2 bases, the J end lost 6 bases, and 13 bases lay between the germline ends. CDR1 and CDR2 from the germline V gene are SGHDN and FVKESK. CDR3 sequence reads: CASSQSLSIQTQYF. The CDR3 region has the DNA TGTGCCAGCAGCCAAAGTCTTAGCATCCAGACCCAGTACTTC.

The rearrangement uses TRBV6-2 or TRBV6-3 and TRBJ2-2, with 7 bases aligning to TRBD1. The germline V gene has CDR1 MNHEY and CDR2 SVGEGT. V lost 2 bases, J lost 6 bases, and 9 bases stayed unmatched. This CDR3 contains 16 residues. The DNA of the CDR3 is TGTGCCAGCAGTTACCGCGGCAGGGGGATGGCCGGGGAGCTGTTTTTT. It yields the protein CASSYRGRGMAGELFF.

The chain recombines TRBV7-9 with TRBJ2-7; D remains ambiguous. The CDR3 runs to 13 residues. Germline lookup yields CDR1 SEHNR and CDR2 FQNEAQ (reference sequence). Trimming took 3 bases from V and 3 from J, leaving 9 bases between them. The DNA for the CDR3 is TGTGCCAGCAGCTTGATCCCATTCTACGAGCAGTACTTC. It is translated as CASSLIPFYEQYF.

In its sample, this clonotype was seen many times. V and J are TRBV12-3 or TRBV12-4 and TRBJ1-1, with unresolved D. V gave up 3 bases and J gave up 4 bases, with 6 bases separating them. The CDR3 runs 12 residues. The CDR3 spells CASSLLSTEAFF. CDR3 sequence (DNA): TGTGCCAGCAGTTTGCTTTCCACTGAAGCTTTCTTT.

The rearrangement joins TRBV7-9 to TRBJ2-1; D possibly corresponds to TRBD1 (5 bases). V was pared by 4 bases and J by 2 bases, with 12 bases between. The CDR3 loop spans 15 amino acids. CDR1 is SEHNR, CDR2 FQNEAQ, per germline (reference sequence). CDR3 DNA: TGTGCCAGCAGCTCGTTGGGGCCAGCCTACAATGAGCAGTTCTTC. It translates to CASSSLGPAYNEQFF.

This clonotype was seen only a few times. V is TRBV10-1 and J is TRBJ1-1, with 8 positions matching TRBD1. CDR1 and CDR2 from the germline V gene are WNHNN and SYGVQD (reference sequence). V trimming: 7 bases; J trimming: 4 bases; junction bases outside the gene matches: 8. This CDR3 comprises 14 residues. The CDR3, as DNA: TGCGCCAGCACCCGGGACAGGATGAGCACTGAAGCTTTCTTT. Its translation: CASTRDRMSTEAFF.

This chain links TRBV19 with TRBJ1-5, with D maybe TRBD1 (5 bases). Germline assignment: CDR1 LNHDA and CDR2 SQIVND (reference sequence). The CDR3 contains 13 residues. The ends were cut back, 4 bases at V and 6 bases at J, with 10 bases in the middle. The CDR3 DNA sequence: TGTGCCAGTAGTAAGACAGTCGGTCAGCCCCAGCATTTT. As protein: CASSKTVGQPQHF.

The chain is built from TRBV28 and TRBJ2-7; D may match TRBD1 or TRBD2 (5 bases each). Germline lookup yields CDR1 MDHEN and CDR2 SYDVKM. The V end was cut by 7 bases, the J end by 1 base, with 14 bases between. The CDR3 sequence is 14 residues long. The chain's CDR3 is CASKTRGVSYEQYF. The CDR3 nucleotides are TGTGCCAGCAAAACGCGAGGGGTGTCCTACGAGCAGTACTTC.

This sequence joins TRBV28 and TRBJ2-1; 12 bases are shared with TRBD2. The CDR3 covers 19 residues. From germline, CDR1 is MDHEN and CDR2 SYDVKM. The junction had 15 bases not matched to a gene; V was cut back by 7 bases and J by 2 bases. The CDR3 nucleotides read TGTGCCAGCACCGCCCGACTAGCGGGAGTGGCCCAAACCTACAATGAGCAGTTCTTC. Translating gives CASTARLAGVAQTYNEQFF.

This chain joins TRBV5-1 and TRBJ2-1; D remains ambiguous. Germline V gene lookup returns CDR1 SGHRS and CDR2 YFSETQ. V shed 1 base and J shed 2 bases, with 7 bases lying between them. The CDR3 covers 14 residues. This chain's CDR3 is CASSLYEPYNEQFF. The CDR3 DNA reads TGCGCCAGCAGCTTGTATGAACCCTACAATGAGCAGTTCTTC.

This clonotype was observed a few times. The chain has TRBV20-1 and TRBJ2-3; D unresolved. This CDR3 has 13 residues. Trimming took 6 bases from V and 3 from J, leaving 13 bases between them. CDR1 is DFQATT, CDR2 SNEGSKA, per germline (reference sequence). CDR3 region: CSAVVPATDTQYF. The CDR3 DNA is TGCAGTGCGGTAGTTCCGGCTACAGATACGCAGTATTTT.